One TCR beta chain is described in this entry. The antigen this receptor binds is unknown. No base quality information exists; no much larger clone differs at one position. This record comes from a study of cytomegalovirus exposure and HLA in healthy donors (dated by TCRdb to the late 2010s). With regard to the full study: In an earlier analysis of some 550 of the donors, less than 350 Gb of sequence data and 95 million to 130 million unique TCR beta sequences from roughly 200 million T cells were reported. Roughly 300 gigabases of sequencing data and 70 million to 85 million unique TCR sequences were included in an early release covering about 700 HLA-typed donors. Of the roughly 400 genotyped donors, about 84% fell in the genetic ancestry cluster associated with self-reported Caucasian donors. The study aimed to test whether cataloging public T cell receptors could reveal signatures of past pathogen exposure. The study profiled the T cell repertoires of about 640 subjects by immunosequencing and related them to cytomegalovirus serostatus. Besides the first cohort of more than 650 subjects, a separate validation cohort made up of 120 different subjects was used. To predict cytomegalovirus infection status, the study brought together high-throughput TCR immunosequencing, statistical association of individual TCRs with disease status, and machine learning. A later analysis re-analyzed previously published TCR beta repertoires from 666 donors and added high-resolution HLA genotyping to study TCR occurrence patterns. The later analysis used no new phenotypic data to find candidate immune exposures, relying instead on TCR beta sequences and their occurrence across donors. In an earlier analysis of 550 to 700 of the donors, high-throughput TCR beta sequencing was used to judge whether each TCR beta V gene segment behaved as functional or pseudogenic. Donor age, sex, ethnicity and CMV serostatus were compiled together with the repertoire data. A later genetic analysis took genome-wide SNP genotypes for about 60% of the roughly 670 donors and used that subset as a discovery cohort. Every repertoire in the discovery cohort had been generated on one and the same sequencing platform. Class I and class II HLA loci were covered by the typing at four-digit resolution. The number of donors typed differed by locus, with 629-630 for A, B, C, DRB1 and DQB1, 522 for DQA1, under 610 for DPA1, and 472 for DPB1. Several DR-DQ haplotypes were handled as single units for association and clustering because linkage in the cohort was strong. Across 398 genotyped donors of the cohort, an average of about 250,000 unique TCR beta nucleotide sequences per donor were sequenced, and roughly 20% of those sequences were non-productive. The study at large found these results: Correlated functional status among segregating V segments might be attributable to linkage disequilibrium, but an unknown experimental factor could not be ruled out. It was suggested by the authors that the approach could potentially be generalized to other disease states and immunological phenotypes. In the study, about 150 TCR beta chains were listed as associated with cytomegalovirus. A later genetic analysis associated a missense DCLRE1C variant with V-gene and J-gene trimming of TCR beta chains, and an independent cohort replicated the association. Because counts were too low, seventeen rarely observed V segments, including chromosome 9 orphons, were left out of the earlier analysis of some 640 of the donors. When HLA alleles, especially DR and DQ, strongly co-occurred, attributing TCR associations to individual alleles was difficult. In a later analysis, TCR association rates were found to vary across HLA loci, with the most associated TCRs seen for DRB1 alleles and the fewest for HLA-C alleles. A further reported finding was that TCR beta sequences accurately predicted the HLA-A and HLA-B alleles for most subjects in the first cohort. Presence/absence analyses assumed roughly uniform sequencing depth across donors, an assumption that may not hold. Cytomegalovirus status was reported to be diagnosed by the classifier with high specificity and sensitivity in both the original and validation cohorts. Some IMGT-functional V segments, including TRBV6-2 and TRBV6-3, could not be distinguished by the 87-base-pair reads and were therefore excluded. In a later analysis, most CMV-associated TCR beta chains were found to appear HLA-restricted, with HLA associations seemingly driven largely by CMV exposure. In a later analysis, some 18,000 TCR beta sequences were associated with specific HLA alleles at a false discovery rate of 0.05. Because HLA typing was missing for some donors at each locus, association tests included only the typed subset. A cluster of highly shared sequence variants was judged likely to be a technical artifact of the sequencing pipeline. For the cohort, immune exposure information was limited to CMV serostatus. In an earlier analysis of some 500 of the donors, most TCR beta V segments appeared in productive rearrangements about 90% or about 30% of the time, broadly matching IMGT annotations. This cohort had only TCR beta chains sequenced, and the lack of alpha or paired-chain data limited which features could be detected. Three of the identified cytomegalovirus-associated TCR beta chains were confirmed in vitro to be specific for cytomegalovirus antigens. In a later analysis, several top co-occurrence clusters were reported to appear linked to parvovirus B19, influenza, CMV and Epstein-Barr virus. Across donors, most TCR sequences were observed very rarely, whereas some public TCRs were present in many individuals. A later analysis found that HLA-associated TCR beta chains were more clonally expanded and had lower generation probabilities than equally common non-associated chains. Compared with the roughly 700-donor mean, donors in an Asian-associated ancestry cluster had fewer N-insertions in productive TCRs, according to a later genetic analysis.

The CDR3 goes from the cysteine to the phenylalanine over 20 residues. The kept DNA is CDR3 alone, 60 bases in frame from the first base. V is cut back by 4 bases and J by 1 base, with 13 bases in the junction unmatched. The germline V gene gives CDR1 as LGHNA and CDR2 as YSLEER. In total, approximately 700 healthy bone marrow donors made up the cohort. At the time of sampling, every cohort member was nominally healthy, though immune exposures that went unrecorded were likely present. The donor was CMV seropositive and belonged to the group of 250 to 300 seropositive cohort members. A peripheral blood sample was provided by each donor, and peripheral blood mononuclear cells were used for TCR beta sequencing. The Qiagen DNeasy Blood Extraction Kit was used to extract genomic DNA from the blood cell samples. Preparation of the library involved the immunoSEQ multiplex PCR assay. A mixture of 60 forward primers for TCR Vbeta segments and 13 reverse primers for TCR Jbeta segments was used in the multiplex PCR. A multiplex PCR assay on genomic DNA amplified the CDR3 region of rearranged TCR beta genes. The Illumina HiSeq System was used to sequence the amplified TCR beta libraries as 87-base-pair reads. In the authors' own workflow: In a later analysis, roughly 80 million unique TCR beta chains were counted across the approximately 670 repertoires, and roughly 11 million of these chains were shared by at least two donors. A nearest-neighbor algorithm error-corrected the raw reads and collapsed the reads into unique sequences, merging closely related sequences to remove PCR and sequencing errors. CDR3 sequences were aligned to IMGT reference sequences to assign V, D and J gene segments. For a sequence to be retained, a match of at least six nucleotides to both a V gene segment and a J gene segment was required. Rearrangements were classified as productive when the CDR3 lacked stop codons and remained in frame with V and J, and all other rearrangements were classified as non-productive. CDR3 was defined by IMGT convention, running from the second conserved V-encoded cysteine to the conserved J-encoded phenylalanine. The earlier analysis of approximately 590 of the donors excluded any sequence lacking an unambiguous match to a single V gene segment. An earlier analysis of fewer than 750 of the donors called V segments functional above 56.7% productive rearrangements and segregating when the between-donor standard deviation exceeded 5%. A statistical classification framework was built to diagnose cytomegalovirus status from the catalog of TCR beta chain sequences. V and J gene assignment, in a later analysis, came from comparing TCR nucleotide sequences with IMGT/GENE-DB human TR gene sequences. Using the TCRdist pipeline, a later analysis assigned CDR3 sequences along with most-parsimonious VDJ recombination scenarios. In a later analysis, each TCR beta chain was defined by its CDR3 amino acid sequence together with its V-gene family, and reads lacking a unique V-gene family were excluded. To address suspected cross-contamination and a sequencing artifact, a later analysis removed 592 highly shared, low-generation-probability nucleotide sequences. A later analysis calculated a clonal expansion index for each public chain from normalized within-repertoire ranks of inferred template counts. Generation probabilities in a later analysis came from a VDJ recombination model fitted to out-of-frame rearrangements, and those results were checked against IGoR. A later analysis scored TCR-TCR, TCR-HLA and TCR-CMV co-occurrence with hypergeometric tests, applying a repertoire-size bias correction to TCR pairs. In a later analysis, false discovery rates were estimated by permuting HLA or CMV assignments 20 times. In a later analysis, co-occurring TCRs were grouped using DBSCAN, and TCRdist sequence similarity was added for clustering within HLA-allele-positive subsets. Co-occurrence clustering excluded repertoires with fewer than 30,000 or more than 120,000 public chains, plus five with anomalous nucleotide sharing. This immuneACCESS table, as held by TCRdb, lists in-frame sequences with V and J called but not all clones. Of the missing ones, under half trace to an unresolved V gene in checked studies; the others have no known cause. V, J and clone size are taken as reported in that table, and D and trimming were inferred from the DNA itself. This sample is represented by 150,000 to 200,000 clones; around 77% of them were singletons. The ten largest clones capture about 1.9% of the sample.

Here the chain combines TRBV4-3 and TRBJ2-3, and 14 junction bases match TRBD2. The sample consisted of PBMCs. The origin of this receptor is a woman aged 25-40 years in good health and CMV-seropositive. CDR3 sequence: CASSLLTGLAGAARTDTQYF. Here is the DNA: TGCGCCAGCAGCCTTCTGACGGGACTAGCGGGGGCCGCCCGCACAGATACGCAGTATTTT.